This TCR beta chain was observed in a study of T cell changes during pregnancy in multiple sclerosis. Profiled with immunoSEQ multiplex PCR; TCRdb holds only in-frame clones, not every one. The sample lists some 52,000 clones, roughly 92% seen once, with roughly 0.25% in the top ten. This CDR3 has 13 residues. Trimming cost V 3 bases and J 2 bases, with 7 bases left between them. Germline values: CDR1 MNHEY, CDR2 SMNVEV (reference sequence). The receptor's source is a female donor with multiple sclerosis, enrolled in a pregnancy study. J is TRBJ2-5 and V is TRBV27; a possible D gene is TRBD1 (5 bases). Sequencing used CD4+ T cells from peripheral blood mononuclear cells, obtained in the third trimester of pregnancy. CDR3 amino acids: CASSFRGQETQYF. CDR3 bases: TGTGCCAGCAGTTTTAGGGGTCAAGAGACCCAGTACTTC.